The text below deals with one T cell receptor beta chain. In this sample, this clone turned up a few times. Its antigen remains unidentified. No much larger clonotype is one base removed from it; base qualities were not supplied. This entry is derived from a study of persistence of HIV-infected CD4 T cells (dated by TCRdb to about 2020). Turning to the overall study: Suppressive ART had been received by participants for a median of roughly eight years. Peripheral blood samples of up to roughly 180 mL were collected at multiple time points, except for a couple of participants, who underwent leukapheresis at a single time point. Anti-CD3/anti-CD28 stimulation activated a higher proportion of cells, with a lower memory fraction, than antigen stimulation. CMV- and HIV-1 Gag-responding CD4+ T cells were isolated from ART-treated individuals so that antigen-driven clonal expansion of HIV-1-infected cells could be examined. The clonality of all cells in each sorted population was measured by TCRbeta sequencing, and the clonality of infected cells was measured by proviral sequencing. The TCR cluster analysis across participants included 8 participants for CMV and about 7 participants for Gag. Overall study outcomes, separate from this receptor: Degenerate expanded CDR3beta sequences were enriched in antigen-responding cells, suggesting convergent selection of CD4+ responses to CMV and Gag. Within the same sorted populations, how oligoclonal the TCRs were correlated with how oligoclonal the proviruses were. Restriction of bulk TCR analyses to the rare CMV-responding cells that actually carried HIV-1 proviruses was not possible. Significantly lower TCRbeta richness was observed in CMV- and Gag-responding cells than in anti-CD3/anti-CD28-responding cells, and higher oligoclonality was observed in CMV-responding cells than in CD3/CD28-stimulated and Gag-responding cells. Only a small number of individuals took part in the study, and the range of antigens tested was limited.

The treatment or condition label for this specimen denotes: suppressive antiretroviral therapy. As a nonspecific positive control representing the CD4+ T cell repertoire, cells were stimulated with anti-CD3/anti-CD28 magnetic beads. CD4+ T cells that responded were sorted based on upregulation of both CD40 ligand and CD69. Participants were HIV-1-infected adults who started suppressive ART during chronic infection. Plasma HIV-1 RNA had been undetectable (below 50 copies/mL) in participants for at least 4 years. To be included, a participant needed positive CMV serology and a CD4+ T cell count above 400 cells/uL. Before stimulation, PBMCs were isolated using density centrifugation and then depleted of CD8+ T cells. For around 18 hours, the CD8-depleted PBMCs were stimulated with anti-CD28/CD49d costimulation, a CD40-blocking antibody, and enfuvirtide to prevent new infections. Cell sorting was performed on a Beckman Coulter MoFlo Legacy or XDP sorter, and dead cells were excluded with propidium iodide. The QIAamp DNA Mini Kit was used for genomic DNA extraction from samples above one million cells, and the Quick-DNA Microprep Kit was used otherwise.

The immunoSEQ hsTCRB assay version 4 in survey mode was used to sequence TCRbeta repertoires from genomic DNA. Genomic DNA was diluted to around 10 ng/uL, using up to roughly 1 ug per sample for TCRbeta sequencing. In the source study's methods: TCRbeta data were analyzed in ImmunoSeq Analyzer 3.0, with diversity computed on productive nucleotide rearrangements. Using the Immunarch R package, the improved Chao index served to estimate lower-bound TCR diversity and the Gini coefficient served to estimate clonality. Nucleotide rearrangements that differed but encoded the same CDR3beta amino acid sequence were counted as separate clonotypes. Differential abundance analysis identified TCRbeta sequences significantly enriched in antigen-responding cells relative to anti-CD3/anti-CD28-activated cells. GLIPH2 grouped TCRs by predicted peptide-MHC specificity, both within each participant and across combined participant data sets. TCRdb re-hosts the immuneACCESS table, in-frame sequences only. Its copies lack some clones; in the studies checked, an unresolved V gene accounts for under half of them, and the cause for the rest is not known. V, J and clone size were drawn from that table, and D and trimming were deduced from the DNA. This sample lists around 47,000 clones; about nine tenths were detected once. The ten largest clonotypes hold less than 2% of the sample.

The germline V gene (reference sequence) yields LNHDA for CDR1 and SQIVND for CDR2. There are 13 amino acids in the CDR3, from cysteine to phenylalanine inclusive. Just CDR3 DNA is preserved here, 39 bases in frame from base 1. Deletion took 8 bases off V and 1 base off J, with a span of 12 bases between the germline ends. The source of this sequence is an adult man with HIV who was CMV-seropositive. The sequence joins TRBV19 to TRBJ2-7; TRBD1 is a weak D gene call, 5 bases matching. The sample consisted of CD4+ T cells sorted from PBMCs after roughly 17-hour stimulation, taken from a patient who received antiretroviral therapy. The cell subset or site label, as the study defines it: CD40L+CD69+ CD4 T cells responding to anti-CD3/anti-CD28 beads, representing the overall repertoire. The DNA reads as follows: TGTGCCAGTTCCAGGGAATCGTCCTACGAGCAGTACTTC. It is translated as CASSRESSYEQYF.